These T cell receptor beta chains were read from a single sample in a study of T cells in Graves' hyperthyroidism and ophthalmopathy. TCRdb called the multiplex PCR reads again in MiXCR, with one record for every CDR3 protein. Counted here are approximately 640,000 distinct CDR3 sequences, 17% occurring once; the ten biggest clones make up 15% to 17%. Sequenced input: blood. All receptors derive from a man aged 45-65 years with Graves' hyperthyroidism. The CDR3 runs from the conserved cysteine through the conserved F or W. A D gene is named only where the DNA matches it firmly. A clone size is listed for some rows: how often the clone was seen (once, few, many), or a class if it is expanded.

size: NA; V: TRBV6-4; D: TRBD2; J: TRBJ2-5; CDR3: CASLGLAPETQYF; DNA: TGTGCCAGCCTGGGACTAGCTCCCGAGACCCAGTACTTC
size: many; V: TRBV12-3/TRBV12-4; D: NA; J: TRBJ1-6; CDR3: CASNTGTPNSPLHF; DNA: TGTGCCAGCAATACCGGGACACCGAATTCACCCCTCCACTTT
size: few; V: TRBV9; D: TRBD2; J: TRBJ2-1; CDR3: CASSVGVTSGLNNEQFF; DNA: TGTGCCAGCAGCGTAGGGGTGACTAGCGGGCTAAACAATGAGCAGTTCTTC
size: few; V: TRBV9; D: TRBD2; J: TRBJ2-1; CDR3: CASSVEPAGGYNEQFF; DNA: TGTGCCAGCAGCGTAGAACCAGCGGGAGGGTACAATGAGCAGTTCTTC
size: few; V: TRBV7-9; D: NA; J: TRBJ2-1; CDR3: CASSRLEVEQFF; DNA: TGTGCCAGCAGCCGGCTAGAGGTTGAGCAGTTCTTC
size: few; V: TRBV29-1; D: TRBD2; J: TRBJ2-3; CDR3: CSVEEGTSGITDTQYF; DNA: TGCAGCGTTGAAGAGGGGACTAGCGGAATCACAGATACGCAGTATTTT
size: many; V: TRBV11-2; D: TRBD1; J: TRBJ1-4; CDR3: CASSSEGAGYEKLFF; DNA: TGTGCCAGCAGCTCTGAGGGGGCGGGCTACGAAAAACTGTTTTTT
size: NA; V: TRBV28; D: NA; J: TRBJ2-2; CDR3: CGGQGSTGELFF; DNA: TGTGGGGGGCAGGGTAGCACCGGGGAGCTGTTTTTT
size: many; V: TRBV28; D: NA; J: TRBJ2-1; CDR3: CAINSPRIRTRSNEQFF; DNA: TGTGCAATAAACTCGCCCCGGATCCGGACTCGGTCGAATGAGCAGTTCTTC
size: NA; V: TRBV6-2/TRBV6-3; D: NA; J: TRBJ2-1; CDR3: CASRILGRGTNNEQFF; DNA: TGTGCTAGCAGAATTCTGGGACGGGGTACTAATAATGAGCAGTTCTTC
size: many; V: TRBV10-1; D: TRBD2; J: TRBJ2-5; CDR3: CASSERTSGKETQYF; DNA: TGCGCCAGCAGTGAAAGGACTAGCGGGAAAGAGACCCAGTACTTC
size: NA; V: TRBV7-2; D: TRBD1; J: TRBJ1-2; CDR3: CASSLVRGQGGYTF; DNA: TGTGCCAGCAGCTTAGTAAGGGGACAGGGAGGCTACACCTTC
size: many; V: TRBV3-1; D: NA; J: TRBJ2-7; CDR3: CASSQESGREQYF; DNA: TGTGCCAGCAGCCAAGAGTCCGGCCGCGAGCAGTACTTC
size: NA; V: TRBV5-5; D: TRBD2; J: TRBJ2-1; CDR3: CASSLALAGANDQFF; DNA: TGCGCCAGCAGCTTGGCCCTAGCGGGAGCCAATGATCAGTTCTTC
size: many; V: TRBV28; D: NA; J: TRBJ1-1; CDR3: CASTRDGENTEAFF; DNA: TGTGCCAGCACCAGGGACGGGGAGAACACTGAAGCTTTCTTT
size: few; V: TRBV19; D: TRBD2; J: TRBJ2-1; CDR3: CASSIVREVVDEQFF; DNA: TGTGCCAGTAGTATAGTCCGGGAGGTGGTGGATGAGCAGTTCTTC
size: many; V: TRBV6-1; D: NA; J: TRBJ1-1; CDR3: CASIEMGTEAFF; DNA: TGTGCCAGCATCGAGATGGGCACTGAAGCTTTCTTT
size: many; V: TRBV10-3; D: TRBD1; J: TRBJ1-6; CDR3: CAITPGQGTSPLHF; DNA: TGTGCCATCACCCCGGGACAGGGCACTTCACCCCTCCACTTT
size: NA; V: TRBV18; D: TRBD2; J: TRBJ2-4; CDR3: CASSPDAGVGKNIQYF; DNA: TGTGCCAGCTCACCAGATGCGGGGGTTGGCAAAAACATTCAGTACTTC
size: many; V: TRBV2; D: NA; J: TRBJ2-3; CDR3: CASMRDGTDTQYF; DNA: TGTGCCAGCATGCGGGACGGCACAGATACGCAGTATTTT
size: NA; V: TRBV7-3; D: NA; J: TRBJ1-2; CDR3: CASSLMGGTDKYGYTF; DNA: TGTGCCAGCAGCTTAATGGGGGGGACGGACAAGTATGGCTACACCTTC
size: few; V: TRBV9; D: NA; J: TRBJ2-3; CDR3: CASSRAPGGGTDTQYF; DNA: TGTGCCAGCAGCAGAGCCCCAGGGGGGGGCACAGATACGCAGTATTTT
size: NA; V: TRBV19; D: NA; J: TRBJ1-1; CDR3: CASSTGPRTEAFF; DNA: TGTGCCAGTAGTACCGGACCGAGGACTGAAGCTTTCTTT
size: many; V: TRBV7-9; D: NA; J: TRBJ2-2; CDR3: CASSWRGTGELFF; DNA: TGTGCCAGCAGCTGGAGGGGCACCGGGGAGCTGTTTTTT
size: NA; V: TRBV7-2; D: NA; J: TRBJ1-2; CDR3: CASSLYGVNYGYTF; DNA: TGTGCCAGCAGCTTATACGGGGTTAACTATGGCTACACCTTC
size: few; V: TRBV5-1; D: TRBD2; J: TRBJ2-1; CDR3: CASSLDPLETSGYNEQFF; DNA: TGCGCCAGCAGCTTGGACCCCCTTGAGACTAGCGGCTACAATGAGCAGTTCTTC
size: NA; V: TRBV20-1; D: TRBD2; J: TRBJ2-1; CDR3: CSARTSGKGYEQFF; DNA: TGCAGTGCTAGGACTAGCGGAAAGGGGTATGAGCAGTTCTTC
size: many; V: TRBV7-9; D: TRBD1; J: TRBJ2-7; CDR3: CASSLGDRTGNYEQYF; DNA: TGTGCCAGCAGCTTAGGGGACCGGACAGGGAATTACGAGCAGTACTTC
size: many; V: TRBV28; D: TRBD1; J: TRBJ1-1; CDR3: CASSRRQGLTEAFF; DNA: TGTGCCAGCAGTCGTCGACAGGGTCTCACTGAAGCTTTCTTT
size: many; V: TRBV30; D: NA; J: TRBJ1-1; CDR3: CAWSPLGNRNVPEAFF; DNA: TGTGCCTGGAGCCCCCTGGGGAACAGAAATGTCCCTGAAGCTTTCTTT
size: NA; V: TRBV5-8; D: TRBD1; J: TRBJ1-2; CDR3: CASIPGTGGIGGYTF; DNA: TGCGCCAGCATCCCCGGGACAGGGGGAATAGGTGGCTACACCTTC
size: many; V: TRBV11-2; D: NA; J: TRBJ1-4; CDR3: CASSLEPAATNEKLFF; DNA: TGTGCCAGCAGCTTAGAGCCCGCCGCAACTAATGAAAAACTGTTTTTT
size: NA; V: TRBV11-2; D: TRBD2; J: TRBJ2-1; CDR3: CASSLGVGAGAGEQFF; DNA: TGTGCCAGCAGCCTAGGGGTCGGTGCGGGAGCGGGTGAGCAGTTCTTC
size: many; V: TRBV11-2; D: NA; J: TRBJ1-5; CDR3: CASSLGPGQYPYSNQPQHF; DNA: TGTGCCAGCAGCTTAGGGCCTGGACAGTACCCATATAGCAATCAGCCCCAGCATTTT
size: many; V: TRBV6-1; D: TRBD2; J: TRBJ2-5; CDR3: CASSSRRASGPQETQYF; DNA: TGTGCCAGCAGTTCCCGCCGGGCTAGCGGGCCCCAAGAGACCCAGTACTTC